Listed below are T cell receptor beta chains from one sample, sequenced in a study of early T cells in non-severe SARS-CoV-2 infection. Using its own MiXCR run on the 5' RACE reads, TCRdb lists one record per CDR3 protein. This sample has 55,000 to 75,000 distinct CDR3 sequences, with around 12% found just once. Sequenced sample: whole blood. Receptors were obtained from an adult who was a healthcare worker with PCR-confirmed SARS-CoV-2 infection or an uninfected control (not recorded which). Each CDR3 is given with its conserved first and last residue. A D gene is named only where the DNA matches it firmly. Clone sizes are given selectively: once, few, many, or a class where the clone is expanded.

abundance: many
j_gene: TRBJ1-2
v_gene: TRBV10-2
d_gene: -
CDR3aa: CASSDYKVPSYGYTF
CDR3nt: TGCGCCAGCAGTGATTATAAGGTACCAAGCTATGGCTACACCTTC

abundance: many
j_gene: TRBJ2-1
v_gene: TRBV12-3/TRBV12-4
d_gene: -
CDR3aa: CASSLARGSSYNEQFF
CDR3nt: TGTGCCAGCAGTTTAGCTCGGGGGAGCTCCTACAATGAGCAGTTCTTC

abundance: many
j_gene: TRBJ2-5
v_gene: TRBV11-2
d_gene: TRBD2
CDR3aa: CASSPELSGRETQYF
CDR3nt: TGTGCCAGCAGCCCTGAACTTAGCGGGAGAGAGACCCAGTACTTC

abundance: few
j_gene: TRBJ1-5
v_gene: TRBV12-3/TRBV12-4
d_gene: TRBD1
CDR3aa: CASSQFPGQGNQPQHF
CDR3nt: TGTGCCAGCAGCCAATTCCCAGGACAGGGCAATCAGCCCCAGCATTTT

abundance: -
j_gene: TRBJ2-3
v_gene: TRBV12-3/TRBV12-4
d_gene: TRBD2
CDR3aa: CASSFGVAGGPKDTQYF
CDR3nt: TGTGCCAGCAGTTTCGGGGTAGCGGGGGGGCCGAAAGATACGCAGTATTTT

abundance: -
j_gene: TRBJ1-1
v_gene: TRBV29-1
d_gene: -
CDR3aa: CSAGRGANTEAFF
CDR3nt: TGCAGCGCCGGTCGGGGGGCGAACACTGAAGCTTTCTTT

abundance: once
j_gene: TRBJ2-7
v_gene: TRBV7-9
d_gene: -
CDR3aa: CASSPGTWSSSSYEQYF
CDR3nt: TGTGCCAGCAGCCCCGGGACATGGAGTAGCAGCTCCTACGAGCAGTACTTC

abundance: many
j_gene: TRBJ2-3
v_gene: TRBV6-1
d_gene: -
CDR3aa: CASSIRTGADTQYF
CDR3nt: TGTGCCAGCAGTATACGGACTGGGGCAGATACGCAGTATTTT

abundance: many
j_gene: TRBJ2-4
v_gene: TRBV28
d_gene: TRBD2
CDR3aa: CASSLERTSGGALAKNIQYF
CDR3nt: TGTGCCAGCAGTTTAGAACGGACTAGCGGGGGGGCCCTAGCCAAAAACATTCAGTACTTC

abundance: -
j_gene: TRBJ2-2
v_gene: TRBV18
d_gene: TRBD2
CDR3aa: CASSPGREQRELFF
CDR3nt: TGTGCCAGCTCACCAGGGCGGGAGCAGAGGGAGCTGTTTTTT

abundance: -
j_gene: TRBJ2-1
v_gene: TRBV7-2
d_gene: -
CDR3aa: CASSLIDEQFF
CDR3nt: TGTGCCAGCAGCTTAATTGATGAGCAGTTCTTC

abundance: many
j_gene: TRBJ2-3
v_gene: TRBV11-2
d_gene: -
CDR3aa: CASSLTEDTQYF
CDR3nt: TGTGCCAGCAGCTTAACGGAGGATACGCAGTATTTT

abundance: few
j_gene: TRBJ1-4
v_gene: TRBV18
d_gene: -
CDR3aa: CASSPRTDEKLFF
CDR3nt: TGTGCCAGCTCACCCCGGACGGATGAAAAACTGTTTTTT

abundance: many
j_gene: TRBJ2-4
v_gene: TRBV10-3
d_gene: -
CDR3aa: CAISESLITSNIQYF
CDR3nt: TGTGCCATCAGTGAGTCATTGATCACAAGCAACATTCAGTACTTC

abundance: many
j_gene: TRBJ2-7
v_gene: TRBV28
d_gene: -
CDR3aa: CASSSEDEQYF
CDR3nt: TGTGCCAGCAGTTCCGAGGACGAGCAGTACTTC

abundance: many
j_gene: TRBJ2-6
v_gene: TRBV5-6
d_gene: -
CDR3aa: CASSFQGSSASGANVLTF
CDR3nt: TGTGCCAGCAGCTTTCAAGGTTCGTCCGCCTCTGGGGCCAACGTCCTGACTTTC

abundance: few
j_gene: TRBJ2-7
v_gene: TRBV29-1
d_gene: -
CDR3aa: CSALTRSYEQYF
CDR3nt: TGCAGCGCTCTGACACGCTCCTACGAGCAGTACTTC

abundance: many
j_gene: TRBJ1-5
v_gene: TRBV10-3
d_gene: TRBD1
CDR3aa: CAISESPSGGFVAQHF
CDR3nt: TGTGCCATCAGTGAGTCGCCATCAGGGGGCTTTGTAGCCCAGCATTTT

abundance: many
j_gene: TRBJ1-1
v_gene: TRBV20-1
d_gene: -
CDR3aa: CSASPGSDTEAFF
CDR3nt: TGCAGTGCTAGTCCGGGGTCGGACACTGAAGCTTTCTTT

abundance: -
j_gene: TRBJ1-1
v_gene: TRBV27
d_gene: -
CDR3aa: CASSKDSYTEAFF
CDR3nt: TGTGCCAGCAGTAAGGACAGCTACACTGAAGCTTTCTTT

abundance: few
j_gene: TRBJ1-1
v_gene: TRBV28
d_gene: -
CDR3aa: CASSPSYTEAFF
CDR3nt: TGTGCCAGCAGTCCCTCTTACACTGAAGCTTTCTTT

abundance: few
j_gene: TRBJ1-6
v_gene: TRBV7-8
d_gene: TRBD1
CDR3aa: CASRIGQGGSPLHF
CDR3nt: TGTGCCAGCAGGATTGGACAGGGCGGCTCACCCCTCCACTTT

abundance: many
j_gene: TRBJ2-1
v_gene: TRBV12-3/TRBV12-4
d_gene: -
CDR3aa: CASSRRGQGHPAHNEQFF
CDR3nt: TGTGCCAGCAGTCGCCGGGGACAAGGCCACCCAGCACACAATGAGCAGTTCTTC

abundance: many
j_gene: TRBJ1-5
v_gene: TRBV27
d_gene: TRBD1
CDR3aa: CASSRDSLNQPQHF
CDR3nt: TGTGCCAGCAGCCGGGACAGTCTCAATCAGCCCCAGCATTTT

abundance: many
j_gene: TRBJ2-5
v_gene: TRBV7-2
d_gene: -
CDR3aa: CASSFQVGAGETQYF
CDR3nt: TGTGCCAGCAGCTTCCAGGTCGGGGCAGGGGAGACCCAGTACTTC

abundance: few
j_gene: TRBJ2-2
v_gene: TRBV27
d_gene: -
CDR3aa: CASSFSGTTNTGELFF
CDR3nt: TGTGCCAGCAGTTTCTCCGGGACAACGAACACCGGGGAGCTGTTTTTT

abundance: many
j_gene: TRBJ2-3
v_gene: TRBV20-1
d_gene: -
CDR3aa: CSARGHGRTDTQYF
CDR3nt: TGCAGTGCTAGAGGACACGGCCGCACAGATACGCAGTATTTT

abundance: few
j_gene: TRBJ2-3
v_gene: TRBV4-3
d_gene: -
CDR3aa: CASSLFARDSTDTQYF
CDR3nt: TGCGCCAGCAGCCTGTTTGCTAGGGATAGCACAGATACGCAGTATTTT

abundance: many
j_gene: TRBJ1-6
v_gene: TRBV5-1
d_gene: TRBD1
CDR3aa: CASSGDSRYSPLHF
CDR3nt: TGCGCCAGCAGCGGGGACAGTCGGTATTCACCCCTCCACTTT

abundance: few
j_gene: TRBJ1-5
v_gene: TRBV9
d_gene: -
CDR3aa: CASSVHTGQPQHF
CDR3nt: TGTGCCAGCAGCGTACATACAGGCCAGCCCCAGCATTTT

abundance: -
j_gene: TRBJ2-7
v_gene: TRBV7-9
d_gene: -
CDR3aa: CASSLPPTLSYEQYF
CDR3nt: TGTGCCAGCAGCTTACCCCCGACACTCTCCTACGAGCAGTACTTC

abundance: -
j_gene: TRBJ2-1
v_gene: TRBV20-1
d_gene: -
CDR3aa: CSARKIASSYNEQFF
CDR3nt: TGCAGTGCTAGAAAGATAGCTAGCTCCTACAATGAGCAGTTCTTC

abundance: many
j_gene: TRBJ2-4
v_gene: TRBV12-3/TRBV12-4
d_gene: TRBD2
CDR3aa: CASSPSGVAKNIQYF
CDR3nt: TGTGCCAGCAGTCCTAGCGGGGTAGCCAAAAACATTCAGTACTTC

abundance: many
j_gene: TRBJ2-4
v_gene: TRBV5-6
d_gene: -
CDR3aa: CASSSGAGDLNIQYF
CDR3nt: TGTGCCAGCAGCTCGGGGGCCGGAGATTTAAACATTCAGTACTTC

abundance: many
j_gene: TRBJ1-6
v_gene: TRBV20-1
d_gene: -
CDR3aa: CSARKGVVDSPLHF
CDR3nt: TGCAGTGCTAGAAAGGGAGTCGTAGACTCACCCCTCCACTTT

abundance: many
j_gene: TRBJ1-1
v_gene: TRBV11-2
d_gene: TRBD1
CDR3aa: CASSLSDRAYTEAFF
CDR3nt: TGTGCCAGCAGCTTATCGGACAGGGCATATACTGAAGCTTTCTTT

abundance: many
j_gene: TRBJ2-5
v_gene: TRBV13
d_gene: -
CDR3aa: CASSLNLQETQYF
CDR3nt: TGTGCCAGCAGCTTAAATCTCCAAGAGACCCAGTACTTC

abundance: many
j_gene: TRBJ1-4
v_gene: TRBV19
d_gene: -
CDR3aa: CASNMRTGNEKLFF
CDR3nt: TGTGCCAGTAACATGAGAACAGGGAATGAAAAACTGTTTTTT

abundance: -
j_gene: TRBJ2-7
v_gene: TRBV7-2
d_gene: TRBD1
CDR3aa: CASSLGTGWEEQYF
CDR3nt: TGTGCCAGCAGCTTGGGGACAGGCTGGGAAGAGCAGTACTTC

abundance: many
j_gene: TRBJ2-6
v_gene: TRBV19
d_gene: -
CDR3aa: CASSSTGSSGANVLTF
CDR3nt: TGTGCCAGTAGTTCGACAGGCAGCTCTGGGGCCAACGTCCTGACTTTC

abundance: many
j_gene: TRBJ1-6
v_gene: TRBV10-1
d_gene: TRBD1
CDR3aa: CASRWDSNSPLHF
CDR3nt: TGCGCCAGCAGATGGGACAGTAATTCACCCCTCCACTTT

abundance: many
j_gene: TRBJ2-5
v_gene: TRBV7-9
d_gene: TRBD1
CDR3aa: CASSQDRTQETQYF
CDR3nt: TGTGCCAGCAGCCAGGACAGGACCCAAGAGACCCAGTACTTC

abundance: -
j_gene: TRBJ2-2
v_gene: TRBV5-6
d_gene: TRBD1
CDR3aa: CASSNRQGVTGELFF
CDR3nt: TGTGCCAGCAGCAACCGACAGGGGGTCACCGGGGAGCTGTTTTTT

abundance: -
j_gene: TRBJ2-5
v_gene: TRBV28
d_gene: TRBD1
CDR3aa: CATNRGFETQYF
CDR3nt: TGTGCCACCAACAGGGGCTTTGAGACCCAGTACTTC

abundance: many
j_gene: TRBJ1-1
v_gene: TRBV11-3
d_gene: -
CDR3aa: CASSFTGRTEAFF
CDR3nt: TGTGCCAGCAGTTTCACAGGCCGCACTGAAGCTTTCTTT

abundance: many
j_gene: TRBJ2-7
v_gene: TRBV6-2/TRBV6-3
d_gene: TRBD2
CDR3aa: CASSYSLGTTYYEQYF
CDR3nt: TGTGCCAGCAGTTACTCTCTTGGGACTACCTACTACGAGCAGTACTTC

abundance: -
j_gene: TRBJ1-6
v_gene: TRBV27
d_gene: -
CDR3aa: CASSLRGKDSPLHF
CDR3nt: TGTGCCAGCAGTTTGCGCGGGAAGGATTCACCCCTCCACTTT

abundance: many
j_gene: TRBJ1-5
v_gene: TRBV19
d_gene: -
CDR3aa: CASSIARDSNQPQHF
CDR3nt: TGTGCCAGTAGTATCGCCCGGGACAGCAATCAGCCCCAGCATTTT

abundance: many
j_gene: TRBJ1-4
v_gene: TRBV12-3/TRBV12-4
d_gene: -
CDR3aa: CASSNDRKDMANEKLFF
CDR3nt: TGTGCCAGCAGTAACGACAGAAAGGATATGGCTAATGAAAAACTGTTTTTT

abundance: many
j_gene: TRBJ2-1
v_gene: TRBV7-9
d_gene: TRBD2
CDR3aa: CASSSLAGAYNEQFF
CDR3nt: TGTGCCAGCAGCTCACTAGCGGGAGCATACAATGAGCAGTTCTTC

abundance: few
j_gene: TRBJ1-4
v_gene: TRBV28
d_gene: -
CDR3aa: CASSQGRITNEKLFF
CDR3nt: TGTGCCAGCAGTCAAGGACGGATTACTAATGAAAAACTGTTTTTT

abundance: -
j_gene: TRBJ1-2
v_gene: TRBV29-1
d_gene: -
CDR3aa: CSVVWAYYGYTF
CDR3nt: TGCAGCGTTGTATGGGCCTACTATGGCTACACCTTC

abundance: many
j_gene: TRBJ1-5
v_gene: TRBV6-6
d_gene: -
CDR3aa: CASTSDSNQPQHF
CDR3nt: TGTGCCAGCACTTCCGACAGTAATCAGCCCCAGCATTTT

abundance: -
j_gene: TRBJ2-1
v_gene: TRBV27
d_gene: -
CDR3aa: CASSSKTGRTYNEQFF
CDR3nt: TGTGCCAGCAGTAGCAAGACAGGGAGGACCTACAATGAGCAGTTCTTC

abundance: many
j_gene: TRBJ2-7
v_gene: TRBV27
d_gene: -
CDR3aa: CASSLGTNYEQYF
CDR3nt: TGTGCCAGCAGTTTAGGGACCAACTACGAGCAGTACTTC

abundance: many
j_gene: TRBJ2-1
v_gene: TRBV19
d_gene: -
CDR3aa: CATKGVGFTEQFF
CDR3nt: TGTGCCACCAAAGGTGTGGGTTTCACTGAGCAGTTCTTC

abundance: many
j_gene: TRBJ2-7
v_gene: TRBV7-9
d_gene: TRBD1
CDR3aa: CASSHSGTVLYEQYF
CDR3nt: TGTGCCAGCAGCCATTCCGGGACAGTACTCTACGAGCAGTACTTC